This T cell receptor (beta chain) appears in the sequencing data of a study of blood T cell repertoires in COVID-19. About the research overall: PBMCs, B-cell-depleted T cells, or T cells provided the cDNA or gDNA that made up the material.

This CDR3 is 12 amino acids long. V gave up 5 bases and J gave up 8 bases, with 12 bases separating them. The authors' processing: Estimated nucleated cell counts came from reference gene primer amplification. Repertoires were generated with immunoSEQ multiplex PCR, while TCRdb's copy carries only in-frame clones and drops some. That table is the source of V, J and clone size, and D and trimming were worked out from the DNA. Here the sample spans 80,000 to 95,000 clones, roughly 76% being singletons. Seattle's enrolled individuals joined amid active infection and were then monitored longitudinally. Sequencing used peripheral blood. The J gene is TRBJ1-2, the V gene TRBV12-3 or TRBV12-4; D perhaps matches TRBD1 (6 bases). This TCR derives from a man aged 80 or over with COVID-19, enrolled during active disease. The CDR3 sequence is CASSRSGVGYTF. In DNA, the CDR3 is TGTGCCAGCAGTCGATCAGGGGTCGGCTACACCTTC.